This TCR beta chain appears in the sequencing data of a study of cytomegalovirus exposure and HLA in healthy donors. The germline V gene has CDR1 SGHDN and CDR2 FVKESK. CDR3 length: 12 residues. Trimming left V 2 bases short and J 3 bases short, with 4 bases between. The PCR contained 60 Vbeta and 13 Jbeta primers. Libraries were prepared by immunoSEQ multiplex PCR; TCRdb keeps only in-frame clonotypes and omits some of them. The sample contains about 160,000 clones, roughly 80% of which appear only once. The chain links TRBV14 to TRBJ1-2; D unclear. The sample was PBMCs. The source of this sequence is a woman in her twenties or thirties in good health and CMV-seropositive. This CDR3 reads CASSQQYYGYTF. Written as DNA, the CDR3 is TGTGCCAGCAGCCAACAGTACTATGGCTACACCTTC.